The T cell receptor (beta chain) described here comes from a study of T cell repertoires in aging, cancer and after chemotherapy. Background on the study: Patients with glioblastoma brain tumors were sampled before and after temozolomide-based therapy.

Multiplex touch-down PCR with TRB-A/B primers amplified rearranged V-D-J TRB sequences. MiXCR, run by TCRdb on the multiplex PCR reads, gives a single entry per CDR3 protein. The sample has 500 to 550 distinct CDR3 sequences, roughly 74% seen once. With 2 bases clipped from V and 5 bases from J, the junction kept 7 bases outside the gene matches. The CDR3 is 15 residues long. The template was genomic DNA from peripheral blood, not RNA. The rearrangement links TRBV12-3 or TRBV12-4 to TRBJ2-3, with TRBD2 matching over 7 bases. The receptor comes from a human donor with a solid tumor. Sequenced input: blood. This chain's CDR3 is CASSLRLGEGDTQYF. The CDR3 DNA reads as TGTGCCAGCAGTTTACGGCTGGGGGAGGGAGATACGCAGTATTTT.